The 15 T cell receptor beta chains given below trace back to one sample, sequenced in a study of blood T cell repertoires in COVID-19. TCRdb's copy holds only in-frame clones and misses some; the assay was immunoSEQ multiplex PCR. The sample comprises 250,000 to 400,000 clones, 85% to 90% of which are singletons, and 2.9% rests with the top ten. Sequenced sample: peripheral blood. These receptors were collected from a woman aged 30 to 39 with COVID-19, enrolled during active disease.

This clone was observed once. CDR3 loop: CASSPVTDTYEQYF. The CDR3 DNA follows: TGTGCCAGCAGCCCGGTGACAGATACCTACGAGCAGTACTTC. The V gene is TRBV5-4, the J gene TRBJ2-7; perhaps TRBD1 as D (5 bases). Per the germline V gene, CDR1 is SGHNT and CDR2 is YYREEE (reference sequence). V lost 4 bases, J lost 2 bases, and 13 bases lay in between. The CDR3 has 14 residues.

The chain links TRBV11-2 to TRBJ2-1, with 11 bases that match TRBD2. Germline values: CDR1 SGHAT, CDR2 FQNNGV. The CDR3 consists of 18 residues. With 3 bases clipped from V and 3 bases from J, the junction kept 10 bases outside the gene matches. CDR3 residues: CASSLKAGTSGDYNEQFF. CDR3 sequence (DNA): TGTGCCAGCAGCTTGAAGGCCGGGACTAGCGGAGACTACAATGAGCAGTTCTTC.

The chain joins TRBV12-5 to TRBJ2-1, with 7 bases identical to TRBD1. The CDR3 has 17 residues. CDR1 and CDR2 from the germline V gene are LGHNT and FRNRAP. The trim removed 3 bases at V and 2 bases at J, leaving 10 bases unmatched. The CDR3 nucleotides read TGTGCTAGTGGTTTCTCATCCGGGACAGTGACCTACAATGAGCAGTTCTTC. As protein: CASGFSSGTVTYNEQFF.

This clone was seen only once. The rearrangement links TRBV11-2 to TRBJ1-4; 9 positions match TRBD1. This CDR3 has 17 residues. J lost 0 bases, V lost 4 bases, and 6 bases had no gene match. CDR1 and CDR2 from the germline V gene are SGHAT and FQNNGV. CDR3 sequence: CASSYGTGLATNEKLFF. CDR3 nucleotides: TGTGCCAGCAGCTATGGGACAGGGCTTGCAACTAATGAAAAACTGTTTTTT.

Worth noting for this clone: The identical CDR3 is also encoded by other nucleotide sequences in the sample. The rearrangement links TRBV11-3 to TRBJ2-1, with TRBD2 matching 12 bases. Germline CDR1 is SGHNT and CDR2 is YENEEA. This CDR3 has 15 amino acids. V was clipped by 5 bases and J by 4 bases; unmatched bases: 3. CDR3 sequence reads: CASSATSGSYNEQFF. The CDR3 DNA sequence: TGTGCCAGCAGCGCGACTAGCGGGAGTTACAATGAGCAGTTCTTC.

The rearrangement links TRBV10-2 to TRBJ2-7; maybe TRBD2 (6 bases). Germline V lookup: CDR1 WSHSY, CDR2 SAAADI. V gave up 11 bases and J gave up 4 bases, with 21 bases separating them. This CDR3 has 14 residues. Here the CDR3 DNA reads TGCGCCGCGGCGGGGCTACTTTCCATATACGAGCAGTACTTC. Protein product: CAAAGLLSIYEQYF.

The V and J genes are TRBV10-2 and TRBJ2-1; 7 positions agree with TRBD2. This CDR3 has 16 residues. Trimming at V came to 2 bases and at J to 4 bases, leaving 8 bases not matched to a gene. Looked up from germline, CDR1 is WSHSY and CDR2 is SAAADI. CDR3 loop: CASSEVISGAYNEQFF. CDR3 coding DNA: TGCGCCAGCAGTGAGGTTATCAGCGGGGCATACAATGAGCAGTTCTTC.

V usage is TRBV7-2 and J usage is TRBJ2-3, with 7 bases identical to TRBD1. Trimming at V came to 1 base and at J to 5 bases, leaving 9 bases not matched to a gene. The CDR3 spans 16 residues. Germline V CDR1 and CDR2: SGHTA, FQGNSA. The CDR3 protein is CASSLGRTGTLDTQYF. Here the CDR3 DNA reads TGTGCCAGCAGCTTAGGCCGGACAGGCACATTAGATACGCAGTATTTT.

A note on this clone: An end of the junction does not agree with germline; a read error may underlie this. The gene calls are TRBV20-1 and TRBJ2-7, with D tentatively TRBD2 (6 bases). The germline CDR1 and CDR2 sequences are DFQATT and SNEGSKA (reference sequence). CDR3 length: 11 amino acids. The chain's CDR3 is CSASRRDAADF. CDR3 nucleotide sequence: TGCAGTGCTAGTAGGAGGGACGCGGCCGACTTC.

V gene TRBV5-6 combines with J gene TRBJ1-1, with a tentative D call TRBD1 (5 bases). This CDR3 comprises 14 residues. V dropped 2 bases and J dropped 11 bases, with 19 bases sitting between them. Germline CDR1 SGHDT, CDR2 YYEEEE. CDR3 protein: CASSFDFRGVEAFF. For the CDR3, the DNA is TGTGCCAGCAGCTTCGATTTCCGGGGGGTTGAGGCTTTCTTT.

For this clone: Other DNA sequences in the same sample also yield this CDR3. The chain has TRBV5-1 and TRBJ2-5; TRBD2 might be the D (6 bases). CDR3 length: 14 amino acids. The germline V gene encodes CDR1 SGHRS and CDR2 YFSETQ. V was shortened by 3 bases and J by 1 base, with 10 bases between the two germline ends. CDR3 nucleotide sequence: TGCGCCAGCAGCTCAGGAGGGAGCCAAGAGACCCAGTACTTC. As protein: CASSSGGSQETQYF.

The chain couples TRBV15 to TRBJ2-1; no definite D call. Trimming left V 2 bases short and J 7 bases short, with 9 bases between. In germline, CDR1 is LNHNV, CDR2 YYDKDF (reference sequence). The CDR3 loop spans 13 amino acids. The CDR3 DNA follows: TGTGCCACCAGCAGATCACTTGCGAATGAGCAGTTCTTC. Protein sequence: CATSRSLANEQFF.

This clone was seen once. The rearrangement joins TRBV7-9 to TRBJ1-2, with D possibly matching TRBD1 (6 bases). V lost 3 bases and J lost 2, with 7 bases in between. Germline V gives CDR1 SEHNR, CDR2 FQNEAQ (reference sequence). This CDR3 contains 13 residues. CDR3 nucleotide sequence: TGTGCCAGCAGCTTCACAGGGAACTATGGCTACACCTTC. The encoded protein is CASSFTGNYGYTF.

The chain has TRBV19 and TRBJ2-1; 11 bases are shared with TRBD2. V lost 4 bases, J lost 1 base, and 6 bases stayed unmatched. Germline CDR1 is LNHDA and CDR2 is SQIVND (reference sequence). This CDR3 spans 17 amino acids. The DNA for the CDR3 is TGTGCCAGTAGTACCCGGCGGACTAGCGGGTCCTACAATGAGCAGTTCTTC. It specifies CASSTRRTSGSYNEQFF.

The J gene is TRBJ2-1, the V gene TRBV5-6, with a possible D match to TRBD2 (6 bases). CDR3 length: 14 amino acids. V lost 4 bases, J lost 7 bases, and 15 bases lay in between. Per the germline V gene, CDR1 is SGHDT and CDR2 is YYEEEE. The CDR3 nucleotides read TGTGCCAGCAGCGGCGGCCCCGGGGGAAATGAGCAGTTCTTC. This encodes CASSGGPGGNEQFF.